A single sample gave rise to the 23 T cell receptor beta chains below, sequenced in a study of technical replicates of blood from a handful of donors. Clones were sequenced by immunoSEQ multiplex PCR, and TCRdb holds only the in-frame ones, with some missing. In the table there are around 85,000 clones, around 94% of which are singletons. What was sequenced was T cells isolated from PBMCs. The receptors shown here come from a human donor in good health.

This rearrangement joins TRBV7-9 to TRBJ1-5; D uncertain. This CDR3 contains 12 residues. V lost 5 bases to trimming and J lost 4 bases, with 6 bases between them. Germline V gene sequence: CDR1 SEHNR, CDR2 FQNEAQ (reference sequence). The CDR3 DNA sequence: TGTGCCAGCAGCCCCGGGAATCAGCCCCAGCATTTT. Its translation is CASSPGNQPQHF. The variable domain in full, completed from reference TRBV7-9 and TRBJ1-5, reads DTGVSQNPRHKITKRGQNVTFRCDPISEHNRLYWYRQTLGQGPEFLTYFQNEAQLEKSRLLSDRFSAERPKGSFSTLEIQRTEQGDSAMYLCASSPGNQPQHFGDGTRLSIL.

The chain joins TRBV19 to TRBJ2-1, with a weak D call TRBD1 (5 bases). V lost 4 bases, J lost 7 bases, and 14 bases lay in between. CDR3 length equals 14 residues. Germline V gives CDR1 LNHDA, CDR2 SQIVND (reference sequence). Here the CDR3 reads CASSSYQGGNEQFF. As DNA, the CDR3 is TGTGCCAGTAGTAGTTACCAGGGTGGGAATGAGCAGTTCTTC.

V is TRBV5-1 and J is TRBJ1-1; TRBD1 agrees at 8 bases. There are 13 residues in the CDR3. Germline V gene lookup returns CDR1 SGHRS and CDR2 YFSETQ. Germline trimming cut 3 bases from V and 5 bases from J; bases unmatched to any gene: 3. The CDR3 DNA reads TGCGCCAGCAGCTGGGACAGGCGGACTGAAGCTTTCTTT. It is translated as CASSWDRRTEAFF. Drawing the rest from reference TRBV5-1 and TRBJ1-1, the complete variable domain is KAGVTQTPRYLIKTRGQQVTLSCSPISGHRSVSWYQQTPGQGLQFLFEYFSETQRNKGNFPGRFSGRQFSNSRSEMNVSTLELGDSALYLCASSWDRRTEAFFGQGTRLTVV.

The J gene is TRBJ1-5, the V gene TRBV27; TRBD1 is a possible D gene (5 bases). Germline CDR1 reads MNHEY; CDR2 reads SMNVEV (reference sequence). The V end was cut by 3 bases, the J end by 7 bases, with 13 bases between. The CDR3 runs 14 residues. DNA for the CDR3: TGTGCCAGCAGTTTTTGGGGGGTAGGACAGCCCCAGCATTTT. Encoded protein: CASSFWGVGQPQHF.

The chain links TRBV7-2 to TRBJ1-4; unclear D gene. The CDR3 has 16 amino acids. CDR1 is SGHTA and CDR2 is FQGNSA in the germline V gene. Trimming took 0 bases from V and 1 from J, leaving 9 bases between them. The CDR3 here is CASSLARRITNEKLFF. Here the CDR3 DNA reads TGTGCCAGCAGCTTAGCCAGGAGGATAACTAATGAAAAACTGTTTTTT.

CDR3 nucleotide sequence: TGTGCCAGCAGTTACGGCGGGAGGGCGACCGGGGAGCTGTTTTTT. Amino acid sequence: CASSYGGRATGELFF. The chain uses TRBV6-5 and TRBJ2-2; TRBD2 agrees at 9 bases. This CDR3 region has 15 residues. The V and J ends lost 2 bases and 5 bases, in that order; junction bases with no gene match: 3. Germline CDR1 is MNHEY and CDR2 is SVGAGI.

The V call is TRBV10-1, the J call TRBJ2-7, with TRBD1 identical over 7 bases. From germline, CDR1 is WNHNN and CDR2 SYGVQD (reference sequence). V shed 4 bases and J 2 bases; nucleotides not matched to a gene: 8. CDR3 length equals 15 residues. The CDR3 DNA is TGCGCCAGCAGTGTGGCCAGGGGGTCCACCTACGAGCAGTACTTC. This sequence encodes CASSVARGSTYEQYF.

The V call is TRBV7-6, the J call TRBJ2-5; D gene uncertain. The CDR3 contains 12 residues. V lost 5 bases and J lost 1, with 5 bases in between. CDR1 is SGHVS, CDR2 FNYEAQ, per germline. The CDR3 nucleotides read TGTGCCAGCAGCCCTCTCCAAGAGACCCAGTACTTC. This sequence encodes CASSPLQETQYF.

The genes are TRBV28 and TRBJ1-3; 7 bases are a match to TRBD1. The V gene's germline CDR1 is MDHEN and CDR2 SYDVKM. This CDR3 is built from 14 residues. V dropped 4 bases and J dropped 3; count of bases not matched to a gene: 3. The CDR3 loop is CASSYRGGGNTIYF. The CDR3 DNA is TGTGCCAGCAGTTACAGGGGTGGTGGAAACACCATATATTTT. The complete variable domain, with remaining parts taken from reference TRBV28 and TRBJ1-3, reads DVKVTQSSRYLVKRTGEKVFLECVQDMDHENMFWYRQDPGLGLRLIYFSYDVKMKEKGDIPEGYSVSREKKERFSLILESASTNQTSMYLCASSYRGGGNTIYFGEGSWLTVV.

The J gene is TRBJ1-5, the V gene TRBV2, with 8 bases identical to TRBD1. V trimming: 4 bases; J trimming: 2 bases; junction bases outside the gene matches: 4. The germline CDR1 and CDR2 sequences are SNHLY and FYNNEI. This CDR3 has 15 amino acids. CDR3 in amino acids: CASSVDRGGNQPQHF. DNA of the CDR3: TGTGCCAGCAGTGTCGACAGGGGAGGCAATCAGCCCCAGCATTTT.

This clone occurred once. The chain is built from TRBV27 and TRBJ2-7; 8 bases fit TRBD2. The V gene end was trimmed by 6 bases and the J gene end by 2 bases; junction bases not matched to a gene: 9. CDR1 and CDR2 (germline): MNHEY, SMNVEV (reference sequence). The CDR3 is 15 amino acids. CDR3 amino acids: CASSMGGTSPYEQYF. The CDR3 DNA is TGTGCCAGCAGCATGGGGGGGACTAGTCCCTACGAGCAGTACTTC.

The gene calls are TRBV4-1 and TRBJ2-7; no reliable D call. This CDR3 has 14 amino acids. Germline assignment: CDR1 MGHRA and CDR2 YSYEKL. Trimming took 1 base from V and 1 from J, leaving 8 bases between them. The CDR3 nucleotides are TGCGCCAGCAGCCAAGGTACGGAGTCCTACGAGCAGTACTTC. Translation gives CASSQGTESYEQYF.

This chain links TRBV6-5 with TRBJ1-5, with a weak D call TRBD1 (5 bases). CDR1 MNHEY and CDR2 SVGAGI come from the germline V gene. The CDR3 totals 13 residues. Between the trimmed V and J ends, which lost 6 bases and 0 bases, there was a span of 6 bases. The DNA of the CDR3 is TGTGCCAGCAGGGGGGGTAGCAATCAGCCCCAGCATTTT. Amino acids: CASRGGSNQPQHF.

The gene calls are TRBV19 and TRBJ1-3, with 7 bases lining up with TRBD1. The V gene's germline CDR1 is LNHDA and CDR2 SQIVND (reference sequence). The CDR3 extends over 22 amino acids. V shed 4 bases, J shed 1 base, and the junction held 25 bases outside the gene matches. The CDR3 reads CASSTPGRFDRAQTSSGNTIYF. The CDR3 nucleotides read TGTGCCAGTAGTACCCCTGGGCGATTCGACAGGGCCCAGACCTCATCTGGAAACACCATATATTTT. Filled out from reference TRBV19 and TRBJ1-3, the complete variable domain reads DGGITQSPKYLFRKEGQNVTLSCEQNLNHDAMYWYRQDPGQGLRLIYYSQIVNDFQKGDIAEGYSVSREKKESFPLTVTSAQKNPTAFYLCASSTPGRFDRAQTSSGNTIYFGEGSWLTVV.

The chain employs TRBV5-1 and TRBJ2-5; TRBD2 aligns across 13 bases. In germline, CDR1 is SGHRS, CDR2 YFSETQ. V was pared by 5 bases and J by 5 bases, with 9 bases of the junction left unmatched. The CDR3 runs to 16 residues. The CDR3 bases are TGCGCCAGCAGTCCACTAGCGGGAGGGCCGAGCGAGACCCAGTACTTC. Translation: CASSPLAGGPSETQYF.

The gene calls are TRBV5-1 and TRBJ1-1, with a weak D call TRBD1 (6 bases). V shed 4 bases and J shed 1 base, with 17 bases lying between them. Germline V lookup: CDR1 SGHRS, CDR2 YFSETQ. This CDR3 is built from 16 residues. Here the CDR3 DNA reads TGCGCCAGCAGCCACCTAATTGAGACAGGGAACACTGAAGCTTTCTTT. Amino acids: CASSHLIETGNTEAFF.

The chain links TRBV18 to TRBJ2-7; tentative D call: TRBD2 (6 bases). Germline V CDR1 and CDR2: KGHSH, LQKENI. The germline V and J ends were trimmed by 3 bases and 1 base, with 16 bases remaining between them. The CDR3 runs 16 residues. The CDR3 sequence is CASSPEGWDVSYEQYF. The CDR3, as DNA: TGTGCCAGCTCACCGGAGGGGTGGGACGTATCCTACGAGCAGTACTTC. Full variable domain (rest looked up from reference TRBV18 and TRBJ2-7): NAGVMQNPRHLVRRRGQEARLRCSPMKGHSHVYWYRQLPEEGLKFMVYLQKENIIDESGMPKERFSAEFPKEGPSILRIQQVVRGDSAAYFCASSPEGWDVSYEQYFGPGTRLTVT.

Written as DNA, the CDR3 is TGTGCCAGCAGCATCCGGCAGGATAGCAATCAGCCCCAGCATTTT. Translation: CASSIRQDSNQPQHF. This chain joins TRBV28 and TRBJ1-5; D gene unclear. V shed 6 bases and J shed 0 bases, with 12 bases lying between them. The CDR3 has 15 residues. Germline lookup yields CDR1 MDHEN and CDR2 SYDVKM.

This clone is a singleton in its sample. The chain is built from TRBV4-1 and TRBJ1-4; 10 nucleotides agree with TRBD1. CDR1 is MGHRA, CDR2 YSYEKL, per germline. V trimming: 4 bases; J trimming: 6 bases; junction bases outside the gene matches: 17. The CDR3 runs to 19 residues. CDR3 sequence: CASSRVQGQGFGNDEKLFF. The DNA of the CDR3 is TGCGCCAGCAGCCGCGTACAGGGACAGGGGTTCGGTAATGATGAAAAACTGTTTTTT.

This chain links TRBV5-8 with TRBJ1-4, with D tentatively TRBD1 (5 bases). Between the trimmed V and J ends, which lost 1 base and 8 bases, there was a span of 15 bases. Germline V gene data show CDR1 as SGHTS and CDR2 as YDEGEE. This CDR3 has 15 amino acids. CDR3 residues: CASSLWLGAREKLFF. CDR3 DNA: TGTGCCAGCAGCTTGTGGTTAGGGGCGCGGGAAAAACTGTTTTTT.

The sample holds a few counts of this clone. The V and J genes are TRBV20-1 and TRBJ2-1; the D gene is possibly TRBD2 (5 bases). Trimming cost V 6 bases and J 5 bases, with 8 bases left between them. Germline V gene data show CDR1 as DFQATT and CDR2 as SNEGSKA (reference sequence). This CDR3 comprises 11 residues. The CDR3 spells CSARRDNEQFF. The DNA of the CDR3 is TGCAGTGCCAGGCGGGACAATGAGCAGTTCTTC.

The chain joins TRBV2 to TRBJ1-3; perhaps TRBD1 as D (6 bases). The CDR3 runs to 16 residues. Per germline, CDR1 SNHLY and CDR2 FYNNEI. Trimming stripped 5 bases from V and 0 bases from J, with 14 bases between. The CDR3 bases are TGTGCCAGCAGTTTAGACAGGTTCGACTCTGGAAACACCATATATTTT. This codes for CASSLDRFDSGNTIYF.

The chain has TRBV2 and TRBJ2-1, with 7 bases identical to TRBD2. The CDR3 covers 14 residues. Germline CDR1 and CDR2: SNHLY and FYNNEI. The CDR3 nucleotides are TGTGCTACCACCCGGGGGGATGGTTCCAATGAGCAGTTCTTC. Amino acid sequence: CATTRGDGSNEQFF. The entire variable domain, with the rest obtained from reference TRBV2 and TRBJ2-1, is as follows: EPEVTQTPSHQVTQMGQEVILRCVPISNHLYFYWYRQILGQKVEFLVSFYNNEISEKSEIFDDQFSVERPDGSNFTLKIRSTKLEDSAMYFCATTRGDGSNEQFFGPGTRLTVL.